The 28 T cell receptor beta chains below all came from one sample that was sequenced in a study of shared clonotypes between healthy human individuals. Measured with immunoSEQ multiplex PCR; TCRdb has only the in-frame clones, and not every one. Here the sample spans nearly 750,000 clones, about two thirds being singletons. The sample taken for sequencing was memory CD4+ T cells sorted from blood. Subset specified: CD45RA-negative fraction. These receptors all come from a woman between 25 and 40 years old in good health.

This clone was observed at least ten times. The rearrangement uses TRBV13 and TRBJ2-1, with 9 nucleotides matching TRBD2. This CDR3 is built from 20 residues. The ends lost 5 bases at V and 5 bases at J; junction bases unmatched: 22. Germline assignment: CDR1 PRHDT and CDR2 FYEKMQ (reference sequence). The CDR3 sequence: CASSATGTSLSGHVDNEQFF. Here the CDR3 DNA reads TGTGCCAGCAGCGCAACTGGGACTAGCTTGAGTGGCCACGTGGACAATGAGCAGTTCTTC.

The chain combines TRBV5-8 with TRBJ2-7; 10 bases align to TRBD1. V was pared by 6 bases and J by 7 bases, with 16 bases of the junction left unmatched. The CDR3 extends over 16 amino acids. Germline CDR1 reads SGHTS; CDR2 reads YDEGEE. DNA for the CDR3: TGTGCCAGCAACCTAAAAAGGGACAGGGGAATAGGGGAGCAGTACTTC. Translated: CASNLKRDRGIGEQYF.

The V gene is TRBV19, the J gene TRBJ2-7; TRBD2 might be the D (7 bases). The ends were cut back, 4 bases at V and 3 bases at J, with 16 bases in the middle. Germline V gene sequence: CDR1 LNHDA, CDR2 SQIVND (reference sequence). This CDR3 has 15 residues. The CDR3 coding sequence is TGTGCCAGTAGTACTGGGGGGGCGGCTTACTACGAGCAGTACTTC. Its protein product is CASSTGGAAYYEQYF.

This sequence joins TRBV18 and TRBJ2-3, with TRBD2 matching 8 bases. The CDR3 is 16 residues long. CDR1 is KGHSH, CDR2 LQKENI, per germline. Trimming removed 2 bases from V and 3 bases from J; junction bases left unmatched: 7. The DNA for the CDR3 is TGTGCCAGCTCACCATCAGTGACTAGCGATACAGATACGCAGTATTTT. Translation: CASSPSVTSDTDTQYF.

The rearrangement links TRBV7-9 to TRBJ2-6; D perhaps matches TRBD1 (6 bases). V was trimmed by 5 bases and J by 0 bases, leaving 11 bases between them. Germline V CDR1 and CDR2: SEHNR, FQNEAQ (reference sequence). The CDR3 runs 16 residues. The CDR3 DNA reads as TGTGCCAGCAGCCAGGGGTTCTTCTCTGGGGCCAACGTCCTGACTTTC. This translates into CASSQGFFSGANVLTF.

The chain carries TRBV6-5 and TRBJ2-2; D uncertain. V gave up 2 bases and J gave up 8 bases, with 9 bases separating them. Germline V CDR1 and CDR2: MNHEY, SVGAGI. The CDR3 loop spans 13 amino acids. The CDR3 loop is CASSYPTSGELFF. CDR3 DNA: TGTGCCAGCAGTTACCCGACCTCGGGGGAGCTGTTTTTT.

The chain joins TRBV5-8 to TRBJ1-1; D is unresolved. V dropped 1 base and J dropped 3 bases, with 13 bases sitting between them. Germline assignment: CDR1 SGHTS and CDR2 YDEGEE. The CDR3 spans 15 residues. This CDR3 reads CASSLFGYVDTEAFF. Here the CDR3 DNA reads TGTGCCAGCAGCTTGTTTGGGTACGTTGACACTGAAGCTTTCTTT.

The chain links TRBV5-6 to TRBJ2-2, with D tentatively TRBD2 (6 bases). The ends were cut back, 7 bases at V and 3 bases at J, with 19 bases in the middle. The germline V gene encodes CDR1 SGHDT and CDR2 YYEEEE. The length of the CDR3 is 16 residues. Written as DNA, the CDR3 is TGTGCCAGCCGCGGGGTGGAGAGGCTGGACACCGGGGAGCTGTTTTTT. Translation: CASRGVERLDTGELFF. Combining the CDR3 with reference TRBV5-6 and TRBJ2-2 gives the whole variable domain DAGVTQSPTHLIKTRGQQVTLRCSPKSGHDTVSWYQQALGQGPQFIFQYYEEEERQRGNFPDRFSGHQFPNYSSELNVNALLLGDSALYLCASRGVERLDTGELFFGEGSRLTVL.

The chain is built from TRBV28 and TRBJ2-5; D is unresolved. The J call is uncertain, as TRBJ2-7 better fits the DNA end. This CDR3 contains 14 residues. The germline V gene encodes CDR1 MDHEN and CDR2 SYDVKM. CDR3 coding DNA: TGTGCCAGCAGTTTAGGTGGGCAGAACTACGAGCAGTACTTC. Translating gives CASSLGGQNYEQYF.

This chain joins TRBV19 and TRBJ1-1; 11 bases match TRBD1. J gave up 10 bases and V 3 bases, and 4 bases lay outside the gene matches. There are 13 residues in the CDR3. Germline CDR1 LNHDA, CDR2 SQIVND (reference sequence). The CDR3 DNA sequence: TGTGCCAGTAGTATGAGTGGGACAGGGGGAGCTTTCTTT. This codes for CASSMSGTGGAFF.

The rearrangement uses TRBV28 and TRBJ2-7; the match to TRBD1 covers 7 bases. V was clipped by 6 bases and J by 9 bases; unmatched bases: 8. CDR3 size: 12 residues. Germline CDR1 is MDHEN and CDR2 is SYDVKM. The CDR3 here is CASRRTGLGQYF. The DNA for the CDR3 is TGTGCCAGCAGACGGACAGGTTTGGGGCAGTACTTC.

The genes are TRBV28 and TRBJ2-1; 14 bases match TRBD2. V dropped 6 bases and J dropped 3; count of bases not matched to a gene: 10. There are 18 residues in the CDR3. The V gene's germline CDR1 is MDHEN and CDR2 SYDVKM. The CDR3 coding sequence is TGTGCCAGCAGGGGGACTAGCGGGAGTGTTAAGGTCTACAATGAGCAGTTCTTC. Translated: CASRGTSGSVKVYNEQFF.

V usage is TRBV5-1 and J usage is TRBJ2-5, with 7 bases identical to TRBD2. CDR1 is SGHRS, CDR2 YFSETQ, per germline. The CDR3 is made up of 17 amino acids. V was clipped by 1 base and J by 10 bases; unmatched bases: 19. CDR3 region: CASSLRPGGPGWEGQYF. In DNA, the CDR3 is TGCGCCAGCAGCTTGCGGCCGGGAGGCCCGGGGTGGGAGGGCCAGTACTTC. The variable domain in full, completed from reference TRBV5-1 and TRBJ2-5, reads KAGVTQTPRYLIKTRGQQVTLSCSPISGHRSVSWYQQTPGQGLQFLFEYFSETQRNKGNFPGRFSGRQFSNSRSEMNVSTLELGDSALYLCASSLRPGGPGWEGQYFGPGTRLLVL.

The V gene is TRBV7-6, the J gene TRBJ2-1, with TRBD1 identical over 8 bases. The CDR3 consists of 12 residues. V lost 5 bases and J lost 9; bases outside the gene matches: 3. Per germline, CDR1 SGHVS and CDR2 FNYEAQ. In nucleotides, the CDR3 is TGTGCCAGCAGCAAAACAGGGGGTGAGCAGTTCTTC. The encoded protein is CASSKTGGEQFF. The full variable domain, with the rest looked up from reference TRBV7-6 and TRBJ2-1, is GAGVSQSPRYKVTKRGQDVALRCDPISGHVSLYWYRQALGQGPEFLTYFNYEAQQDKSGLPNDRFSAERPEGSISTLTIQRTEQRDSAMYRCASSKTGGEQFFGPGTRLTVL.

The CDR3 coding sequence is TGTGCCAGCAGTCCTACCACGAGCTCCTACAATGAGCAGTTCTTC. This encodes CASSPTTSSYNEQFF. The genes are TRBV7-4 and TRBJ2-1; the D is unclear. Between the trimmed V and J ends, which lost 6 bases and 0 bases, there was a span of 12 bases. CDR1 and CDR2 from the germline V gene are SGHVT and SQSDAQ. This CDR3 spans 15 amino acids. The complete variable domain, with remaining parts taken from reference TRBV7-4 and TRBJ2-1, reads GAGVSQSPRYKVAKRGRDVALRCDSISGHVTLYWYRQTLGQGSEVLTYSQSDAQRDKSGRPSGRFSAERPERSVSTLKIQRTEQGDSAVYLCASSPTTSSYNEQFFGPGTRLTVL.

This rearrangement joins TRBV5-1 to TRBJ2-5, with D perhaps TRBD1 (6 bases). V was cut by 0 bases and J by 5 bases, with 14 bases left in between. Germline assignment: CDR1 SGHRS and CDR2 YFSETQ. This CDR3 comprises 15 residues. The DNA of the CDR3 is TGCGCCAGCAGCTTGGGGCCTAGCCAGGGGGAGACCCAGTACTTC. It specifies CASSLGPSQGETQYF.

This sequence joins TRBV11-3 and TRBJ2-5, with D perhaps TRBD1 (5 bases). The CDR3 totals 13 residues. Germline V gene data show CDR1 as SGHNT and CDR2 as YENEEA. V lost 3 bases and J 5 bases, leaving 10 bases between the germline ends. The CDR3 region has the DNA TGTGCCAGCAGCTTCAGTAGGGGTGAGACCCAGTACTTC. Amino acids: CASSFSRGETQYF.

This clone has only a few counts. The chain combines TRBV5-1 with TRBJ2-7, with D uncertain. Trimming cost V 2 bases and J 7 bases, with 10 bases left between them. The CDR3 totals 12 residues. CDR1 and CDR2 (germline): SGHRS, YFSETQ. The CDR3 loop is CASSFPDGEQYF. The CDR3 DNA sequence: TGCGCCAGCAGCTTCCCAGACGGGGAGCAGTACTTC.

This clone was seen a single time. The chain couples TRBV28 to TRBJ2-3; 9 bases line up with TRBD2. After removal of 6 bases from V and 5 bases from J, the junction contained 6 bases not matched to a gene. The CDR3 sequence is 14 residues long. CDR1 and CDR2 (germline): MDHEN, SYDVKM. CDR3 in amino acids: CASSMAGGGDTQYF. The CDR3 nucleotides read TGTGCCAGCAGCATGGCGGGGGGGGGAGATACGCAGTATTTT.

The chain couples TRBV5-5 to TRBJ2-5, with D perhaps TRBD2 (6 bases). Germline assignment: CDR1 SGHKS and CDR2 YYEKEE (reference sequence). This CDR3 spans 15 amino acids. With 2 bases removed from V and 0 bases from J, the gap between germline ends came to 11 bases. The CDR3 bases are TGTGCCAGCAGCTTCATTGGCGGGAACCAAGAGACCCAGTACTTC. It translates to CASSFIGGNQETQYF.

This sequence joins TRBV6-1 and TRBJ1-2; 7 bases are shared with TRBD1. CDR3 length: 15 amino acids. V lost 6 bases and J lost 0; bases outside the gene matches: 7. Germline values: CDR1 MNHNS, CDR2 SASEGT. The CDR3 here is CASSRGQVSNYGYTF. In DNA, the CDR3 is TGTGCCAGCAGCAGAGGACAGGTCTCTAACTATGGCTACACCTTC.

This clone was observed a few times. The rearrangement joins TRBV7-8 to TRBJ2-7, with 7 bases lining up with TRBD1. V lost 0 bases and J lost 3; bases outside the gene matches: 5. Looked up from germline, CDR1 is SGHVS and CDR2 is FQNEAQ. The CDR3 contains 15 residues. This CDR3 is CASSLAGTELYEQYF. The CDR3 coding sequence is TGTGCCAGCAGCTTAGCCGGGACAGAGCTCTACGAGCAGTACTTC.

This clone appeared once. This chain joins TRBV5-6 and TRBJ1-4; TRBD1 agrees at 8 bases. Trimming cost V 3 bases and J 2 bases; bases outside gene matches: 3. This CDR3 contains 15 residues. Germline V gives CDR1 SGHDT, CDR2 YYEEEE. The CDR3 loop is CASSSRTGTNEKLFF. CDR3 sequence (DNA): TGTGCCAGCAGCTCCCGGACAGGGACTAATGAAAAACTGTTTTTT.

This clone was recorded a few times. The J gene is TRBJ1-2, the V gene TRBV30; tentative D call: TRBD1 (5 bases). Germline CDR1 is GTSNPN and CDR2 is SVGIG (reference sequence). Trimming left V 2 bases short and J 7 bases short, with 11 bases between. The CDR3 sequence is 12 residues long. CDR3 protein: CAWSLTDLGYTF. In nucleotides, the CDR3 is TGTGCCTGGAGTCTGACAGACCTTGGCTACACCTTC.

The CDR3 sequence: CASSLTSGKGEQYF. In nucleotides, the CDR3 is TGTGCCAGCTCACTGACTAGCGGGAAAGGGGAGCAGTACTTC. The chain is built from TRBV18 and TRBJ2-7; 11 positions agree with TRBD2. Germline CDR1 reads KGHSH; CDR2 reads LQKENI. The CDR3 runs 14 residues. The V and J ends lost 4 bases and 7 bases, in that order; junction bases with no gene match: 6.

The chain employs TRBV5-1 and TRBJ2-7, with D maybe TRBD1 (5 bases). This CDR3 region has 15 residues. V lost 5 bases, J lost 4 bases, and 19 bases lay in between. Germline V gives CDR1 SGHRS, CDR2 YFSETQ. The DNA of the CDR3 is TGCGCCAGCAGTCCAAGGCCAGGGCCAAATTACGAGCAGTACTTC. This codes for CASSPRPGPNYEQYF. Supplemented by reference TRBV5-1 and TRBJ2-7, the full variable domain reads KAGVTQTPRYLIKTRGQQVTLSCSPISGHRSVSWYQQTPGQGLQFLFEYFSETQRNKGNFPGRFSGRQFSNSRSEMNVSTLELGDSALYLCASSPRPGPNYEQYFGPGTRLTVT.

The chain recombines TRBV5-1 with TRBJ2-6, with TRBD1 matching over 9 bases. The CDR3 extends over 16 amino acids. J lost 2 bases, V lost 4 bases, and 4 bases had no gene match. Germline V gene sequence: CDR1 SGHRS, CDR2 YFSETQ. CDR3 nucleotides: TGCGCCAGCAGCACGGGACAGGGACCTGGGGCCAACGTCCTGACTTTC. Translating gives CASSTGQGPGANVLTF.

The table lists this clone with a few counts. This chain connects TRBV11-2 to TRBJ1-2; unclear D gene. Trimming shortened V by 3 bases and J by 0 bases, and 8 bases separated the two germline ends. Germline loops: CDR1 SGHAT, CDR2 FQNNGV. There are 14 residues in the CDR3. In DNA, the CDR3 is TGTGCCAGCAGCTTGGGCATTGCTAACTATGGCTACACCTTC. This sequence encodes CASSLGIANYGYTF.